This T cell receptor beta chain appears in the sequencing data of a study of blood T cell repertoires in COVID-19. The V gene's germline CDR1 is ENHRY and CDR2 SYGVKD. This CDR3 is built from 13 residues. V lost 6 bases to trimming and J lost 5 bases, with 13 bases between them. The protocol was immunoSEQ multiplex PCR, while the TCRdb copy is restricted to in-frame clones and leaves out a portion. The sample comprises around 100,000 clones, 85% to 90% of which are singletons, and under 6% rests with the top ten. Sequencing was carried out using peripheral blood. The sequence derives from a woman in her forties or fifties with acute or convalescent COVID-19. The genes are TRBV10-3 and TRBJ2-5, with D maybe TRBD1 (8 bases). In DNA, the CDR3 is TGTGCCATCAGCGGACAGGGAGGGGAGACCCAGTACTTC. Translation: CAISGQGGETQYF.